Reported below is one TCR beta chain. This clone showed up just once. This receptor's antigen is unknown. No much larger clone is present one base from it, and per-base qualities are unavailable. These data belong to a study of blood T cell repertoires in COVID-19 (dated by TCRdb to 2019 to 2021). Background for the entire study: Collaborator samples came from the United States, Italy and Spain and covered acute and convalescent phases of COVID-19. The material from the prospective study consisted of cDNA or gDNA derived from T cells, B-cell-depleted T cells, or PBMCs. The dataset comprised deeply sampled blood TCRbeta repertoires from subjects exposed to, actively infected with, or recovered from COVID-19. A freely available public database, intended as a resource for researchers studying the immune response to SARS-CoV-2, is where the repertoires were released. The samples were drawn from two sources: the first 160 participants of the ongoing ImmuneRACE study, and about 1,300 subjects contributed by 6 global collaborators. Nearly every sample came with metadata listing a de-identified subject ID, COVID-19 status, age in years and sex. Where available, HLA class I and class II types were taken from metadata supplied by the sample provider and were not determined by assay-based typing.

Collaborating institutions collected whole blood in K2EDTA tubes following their own protocols. Collaborator samples were shipped for TCRbeta analysis as frozen whole blood, isolated PBMCs, or DNA extracted from either sample type. Reading from cysteine to phenylalanine, the CDR3 counts 14 amino acids. Only CDR3 DNA remains: 42 bases, in frame from the first base. The junction carries 11 bases between V and J, which are trimmed by 3 bases and 6 bases respectively. From the germline V gene (reference sequence), CDR1 is LNHNV and CDR2 is YYDKDF. TCRbeta CDR3 regions were amplified from genomic DNA by means of the immunoSEQ Assay, a bias-controlled multiplex PCR. Processing in the source paper ran as follows. The number of nucleated cells in each sample was estimated from the amplification of reference gene primers within the assay. Sequence reads were collapsed and filtered to measure the absolute abundance of every unique TCRbeta CDR3 rearrangement. Productive Simpson clonality was computed per sample as the square root of Simpson's diversity index over productive rearrangements. In its TCRdb copy, this immuneACCESS table keeps in-frame sequences only and misses some clones. Where compared with another copy, unresolved V genes explain less than half of these, and the others have no known cause. That table furnishes V, J and clone size, whereas the DNA furnished D and trimming. Within this sample are roughly 190,000 clones, with roughly 81% of them counted one time only. The top ten hold approximately 5.1% of the sample.

Study-level results and caveats: The quantity of clinical and demographic metadata differed by source and by participant and was supplied without curation.

This clonotype was obtained from a woman in her 70s with active or convalescent COVID-19. The specimen was peripheral blood. The chain couples TRBV15 to TRBJ2-2, and perhaps TRBD2 as D gene, on 5 matching bases. For the CDR3, the sequence is CATSRVTRAGELFF. The nucleotide sequence is TGTGCCACCAGCAGGGTAACTAGGGCCGGGGAGCTGTTTTTT.